A selection of T cell receptor beta chains follows, all from one sample in a study of T cells in localized non-small cell lung cancer. Assay used: immunoSEQ multiplex PCR; TCRdb lists only in-frame clones, some missing. This sample has around 64,000 clones, with roughly 90% found just once. The sequenced sample was peripheral blood, obtained before any cancer treatment. The receptors were sampled from a man aged 35 to 69 with stage I squamous cell lung carcinoma. The CDR3 runs from the conserved cysteine through the conserved F or W. D genes are given only for firm matches. For some rows the clone size is stated as once, few or many, or as a class when expanded; others skip it.

abundance	v_gene	d_gene	j_gene	CDR3nt	CDR3aa
once	TRBV21-1	-	TRBJ2-7	TGTGCCAGCACCAAATCATCTATGGGACAGGGGTCCTACGAGCAGTACTTC	CASTKSSMGQGSYEQYF
-	TRBV5-1	TRBD1	TRBJ1-4	TGCGCCAGCAGCTCCTCCGGGACAGGGCGTAATGAAAAACTGTTTTTT	CASSSSGTGRNEKLFF
-	TRBV28	-	TRBJ2-5	TGTGCCAGCAGTTCCCTCCAGCCCCAAGAGACCCAGTACTTC	CASSSLQPQETQYF
once	TRBV2	-	TRBJ1-5	TGTGCCAGCAGTGACGCAGGGGACAATCAGCCCCAGCATTTT	CASSDAGDNQPQHF
few	TRBV7-2	-	TRBJ1-2	TGTGCCAGCAGCTTATTAGGGAGCGGCTATGGCTACACCTTC	CASSLLGSGYGYTF
once	TRBV29-1	-	TRBJ1-4	TGCAGCGTTGAGGGACGGGATGAAAAACTGTTTTTT	CSVEGRDEKLFF
-	TRBV2	-	TRBJ1-1	TGTGCCAGCAGTGCCGAGTCATCCACTGAAGCTTTCTTT	CASSAESSTEAFF
-	TRBV7-8	TRBD2	TRBJ2-2	TGTGCCAGCAGCTTAAGGATCACTAGCGGGAACACCGGGGAGCTGTTTTTT	CASSLRITSGNTGELFF
-	TRBV7-9	-	TRBJ1-3	TGTGCCAGCGCATTTCCAGGGCGCTCTGGAAACACCATATATTTT	CASAFPGRSGNTIYF
-	TRBV7-9	-	TRBJ2-7	TGTGCCAGCAGCAAATTTTTAGGCGAGCAGTACTTC	CASSKFLGEQYF
-	TRBV19	-	TRBJ1-1	TGTGCCCGTGGGGGGGGGCGCACTGAAGCTTTCTTT	CARGGGRTEAFF
-	TRBV15	TRBD1	TRBJ2-2	TGTGCCACCAGCCTAGCCGGGACAGGGGAGTTCACGACCGGGGAGCTGTTTTTT	CATSLAGTGEFTTGELFF
-	TRBV28	-	TRBJ2-1	TGTGCCAGCAGATCGACCCGTGGGGGGCGCGGAAACAATGAGCAGTTCTTC	CASRSTRGGRGNNEQFF